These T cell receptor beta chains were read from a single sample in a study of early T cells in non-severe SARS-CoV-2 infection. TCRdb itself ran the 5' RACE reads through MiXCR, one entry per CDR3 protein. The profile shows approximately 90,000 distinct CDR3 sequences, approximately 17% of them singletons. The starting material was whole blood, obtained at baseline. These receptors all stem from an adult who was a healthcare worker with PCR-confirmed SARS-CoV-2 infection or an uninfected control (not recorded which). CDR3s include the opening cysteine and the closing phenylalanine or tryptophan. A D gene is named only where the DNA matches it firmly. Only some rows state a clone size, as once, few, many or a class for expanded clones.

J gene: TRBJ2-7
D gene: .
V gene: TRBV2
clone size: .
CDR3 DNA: TGTGCCAGCAGGGGGGACATAGGAATGGCCTACGAGCAGTACTTC
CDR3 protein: CASRGDIGMAYEQYF

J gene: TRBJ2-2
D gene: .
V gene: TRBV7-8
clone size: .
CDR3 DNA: TGTGCCCTATTCAGAGATACGAACACCGGGGAGCTGTTTTTT
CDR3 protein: CALFRDTNTGELFF

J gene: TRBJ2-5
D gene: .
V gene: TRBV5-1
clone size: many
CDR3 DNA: TGCGCCAGCAGCTTGGCTAGCGAGACCCAGTACTTC
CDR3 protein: CASSLASETQYF

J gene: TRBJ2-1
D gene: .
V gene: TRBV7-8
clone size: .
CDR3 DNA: TGTGCCAGCAGCCCCAGGGGGGGATTTGACAATGAGCAGTTCTTC
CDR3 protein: CASSPRGGFDNEQFF

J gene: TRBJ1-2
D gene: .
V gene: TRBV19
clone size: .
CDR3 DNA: TGTGCCAGTACGGACTTCCGTGGCTACACCTTC
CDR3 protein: CASTDFRGYTF

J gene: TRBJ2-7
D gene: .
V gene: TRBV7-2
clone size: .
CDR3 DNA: TGTGCCAGCAGCTTAGAGGTGGGCCTAGTGAGGAATGACGAGCAGTACTTC
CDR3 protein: CASSLEVGLVRNDEQYF

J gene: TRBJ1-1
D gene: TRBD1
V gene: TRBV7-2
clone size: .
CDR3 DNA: TGTGCCAGCAGCGCCCTTACAGGGGGCAGTACTGAAGCTTTCTTT
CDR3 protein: CASSALTGGSTEAFF

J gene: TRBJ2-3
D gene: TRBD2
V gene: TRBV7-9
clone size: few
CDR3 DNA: TGTGCCAGCAGCTTAGTGGCTAGCGGAGAGATCACAGATACGCAGTATTTT
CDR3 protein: CASSLVASGEITDTQYF

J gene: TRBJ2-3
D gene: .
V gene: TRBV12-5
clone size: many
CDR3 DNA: TGTGCTAGTGGCAGCTGGGATACGCAGTATTTT
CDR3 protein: CASGSWDTQYF

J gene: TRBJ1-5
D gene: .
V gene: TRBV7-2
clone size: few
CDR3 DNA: TGTGCCAGCAGCTTGTTCAATCAGCCCCAGCATTTT
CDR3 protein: CASSLFNQPQHF

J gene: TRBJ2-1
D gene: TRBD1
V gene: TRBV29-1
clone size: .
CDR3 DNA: TGCAGCTTGTTGACAGGGAGTAGAAATGAGCAGTTCTTC
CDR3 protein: CSLLTGSRNEQFF

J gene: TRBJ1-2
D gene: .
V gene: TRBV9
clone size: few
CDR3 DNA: TGTGCCAGCTTCGGTAACTATGGCTACACCTTC
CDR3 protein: CASFGNYGYTF

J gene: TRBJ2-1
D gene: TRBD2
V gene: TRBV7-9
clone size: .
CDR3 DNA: TGTGCCAGCAGCTTACGGACTAGCGGGAGCGGGCAGTTCTTC
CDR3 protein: CASSLRTSGSGQFF

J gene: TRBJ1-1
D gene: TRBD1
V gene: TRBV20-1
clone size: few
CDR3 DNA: TGCAGTGCTAAGACAGGGGACACTGAAGCTTTCTTT
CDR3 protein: CSAKTGDTEAFF

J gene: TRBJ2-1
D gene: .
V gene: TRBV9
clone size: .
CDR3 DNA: TGTGCCAGCAGCGTCAACAGGGATAATGAGCAGTTCTTC
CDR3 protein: CASSVNRDNEQFF

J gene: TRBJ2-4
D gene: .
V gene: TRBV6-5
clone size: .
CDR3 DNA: TGTGCCAGCAGCGGGCAGGGGAACATTCAGTACTTC
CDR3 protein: CASSGQGNIQYF

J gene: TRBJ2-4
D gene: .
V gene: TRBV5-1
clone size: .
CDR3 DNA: TGCGCCAGCAGCTTGGAGGCTAGTATCAAAAACATTCAGTACTTC
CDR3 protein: CASSLEASIKNIQYF

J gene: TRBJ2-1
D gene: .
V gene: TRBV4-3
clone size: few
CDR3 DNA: TGCGCCAGCAGCCAATTCTCGGGAAATGAGCAGTTCTTC
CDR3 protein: CASSQFSGNEQFF

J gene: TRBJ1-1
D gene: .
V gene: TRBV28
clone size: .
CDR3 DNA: TGTGCCAGCAGTTCTCCTTATGGAGCGGAAGCTTTCTTT
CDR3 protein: CASSSPYGAEAFF

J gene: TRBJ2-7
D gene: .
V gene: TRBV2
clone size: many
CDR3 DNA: TGTGCCAGCAGTACCGGGGAGCTAGCCCCCGGCGAGCAGTACTTC
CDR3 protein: CASSTGELAPGEQYF

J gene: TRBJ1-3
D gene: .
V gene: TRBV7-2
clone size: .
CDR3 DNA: TGTGCCAGCAGCCCTAGTGGAAACACCATATATTTT
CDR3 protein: CASSPSGNTIYF

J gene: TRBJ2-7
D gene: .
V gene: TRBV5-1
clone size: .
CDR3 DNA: TGCGCCAGCAGCCCCCTAGGGGCCTACGAGCAGTACTTC
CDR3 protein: CASSPLGAYEQYF

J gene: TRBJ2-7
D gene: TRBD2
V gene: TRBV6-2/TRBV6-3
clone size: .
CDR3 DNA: TGTGCCAGCAGTCCCCTGGGGGGGAACTACGAGCAGTACTTC
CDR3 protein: CASSPLGGNYEQYF

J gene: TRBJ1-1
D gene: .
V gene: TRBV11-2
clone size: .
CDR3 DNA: TGTGCCAGCAGCATAAACAGGGAAGCTTTCTTT
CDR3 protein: CASSINREAFF